The 21 T cell receptor beta chains in this list originate from one sample, sequenced in a study of blood T cell repertoires in COVID-19. Assay: immunoSEQ multiplex PCR; the TCRdb copy retains only in-frame clones and omits some. The profile shows 250,000 or so clones, about 90% of them singletons. Sequencing input: peripheral blood. Receptor source: a man aged 60-69 years with acute or convalescent COVID-19.

This clone occurred once. This rearrangement joins TRBV30 to TRBJ1-5; TRBD1 is a possible D gene (5 bases). Trimming took 4 bases from V and 0 from J, leaving 10 bases between them. This CDR3 spans 14 amino acids. CDR1 and CDR2 from the germline V gene are GTSNPN and SVGIG (reference sequence). CDR3 DNA sequence: TGTGCCTGGAAAGACAGCAATAGCAATCAGCCCCAGCATTTT. It codes for CAWKDSNSNQPQHF.

The chain joins TRBV2 to TRBJ1-1, with 9 bases matching TRBD1. Germline V CDR1 and CDR2: SNHLY, FYNNEI. The V gene end was trimmed by 6 bases and the J gene end by 1 base; junction bases not matched to a gene: 6. This CDR3 spans 15 amino acids. CDR3: CASRPTGGGNTEAFF. DNA of the CDR3: TGTGCCAGCAGACCTACAGGGGGCGGGAACACTGAAGCTTTCTTT. Variable domain in full (rest from reference TRBV2 and TRBJ1-1): EPEVTQTPSHQVTQMGQEVILRCVPISNHLYFYWYRQILGQKVEFLVSFYNNEISEKSEIFDDQFSVERPDGSNFTLKIRSTKLEDSAMYFCASRPTGGGNTEAFFGQGTRLTVV.

The gene calls are TRBV28 and TRBJ2-3, with D possibly matching TRBD2 (6 bases). Looked up from germline, CDR1 is MDHEN and CDR2 is SYDVKM. The CDR3 has 15 residues. V was shortened by 2 bases and J by 4 bases, with 13 bases between the two germline ends. For the CDR3, the DNA is TGTGCCAGCAGTTTAGCGGGCCAGCGGGCAGATACGCAGTATTTT. The encoded protein is CASSLAGQRADTQYF. Based on the CDR3 plus reference TRBV28 and TRBJ2-3, the full variable domain is DVKVTQSSRYLVKRTGEKVFLECVQDMDHENMFWYRQDPGLGLRLIYFSYDVKMKEKGDIPEGYSVSREKKERFSLILESASTNQTSMYLCASSLAGQRADTQYFGPGTRLTVL.

The sample holds many counts of this clone. The V gene is TRBV2, the J gene TRBJ2-7, with no clear D. Trimming stripped 2 bases from V and 2 bases from J, with 4 bases between. The CDR3 contains 12 residues. Germline lookup yields CDR1 SNHLY and CDR2 FYNNEI. In nucleotides, the CDR3 is TGTGCCAGCAGTGAACAGGCCTACGAGCAGTACTTC. Translation: CASSEQAYEQYF.

CDR3 amino acids: CASSRTSSSTDTQYF. DNA of the CDR3: TGTGCCAGCAGTAGGACTAGCTCCAGCACAGATACGCAGTATTTT. This chain joins TRBV6-6 and TRBJ2-3; 8 bases map to TRBD2. Germline V gene sequence: CDR1 MNHNY, CDR2 SVGAGI (reference sequence). The CDR3 runs to 15 residues. J was trimmed by 0 bases and V by 5 bases; bases with no gene match: 4.

The CDR3 region is CASSVVGSQNTEAFF. CDR3 DNA: TGTGCCAGCAGCGTGGTCGGGAGCCAGAACACTGAAGCTTTCTTT. The gene calls are TRBV9 and TRBJ1-1; D uncertain. The CDR3 runs to 15 residues. Trimming pared 2 bases from V and 1 base from J, leaving 12 bases between. Germline CDR1 reads SGDLS; CDR2 reads YYNGEE.

This clone showed up many times. The chain combines TRBV30 with TRBJ1-1; D not resolved. CDR3 size: 11 residues. Between the trimmed V and J ends, which lost 2 bases and 4 bases, there was a span of 5 bases. Germline-derived CDR1 and CDR2 are GTSNPN and SVGIG (reference sequence). CDR3 sequence: CAWSFGTEAFF. CDR3 DNA sequence: TGTGCCTGGAGTTTCGGCACTGAAGCTTTCTTT.

The gene calls are TRBV27 and TRBJ2-2; 9 bases align to TRBD1. This CDR3 is 18 amino acids long. Per germline, CDR1 MNHEY and CDR2 SMNVEV (reference sequence). Trimming removed 2 bases from V and 1 base from J; junction bases left unmatched: 8. The CDR3 DNA follows: TGTGCCAGCAGTTTAGGGGACAGGGTGTTGGAGAACACCGGGGAGCTGTTTTTT. It specifies CASSLGDRVLENTGELFF.

This sequence joins TRBV11-3 and TRBJ2-2, with 7 positions matching TRBD2. The germline V gene encodes CDR1 SGHNT and CDR2 YENEEA. J was trimmed by 5 bases and V by 5 bases; bases with no gene match: 20. The CDR3 runs 19 residues. The CDR3 DNA is TGTGCCAGCAGCCCGACGAGAATGAATCGGGAGGTTGAGACCGGGGAGCTGTTTTTT. Its protein is CASSPTRMNREVETGELFF.

The chain combines TRBV5-6 with TRBJ2-5, with no clear D. CDR3 length: 15 residues. Germline V gene data show CDR1 as SGHDT and CDR2 as YYEEEE. Trimming left V 1 base short and J 0 bases short, with 10 bases between. In DNA form, the CDR3 reads TGTGCCAGCAGCTTGTGGGCCTCGTACCAAGAGACCCAGTACTTC. It codes for CASSLWASYQETQYF. The whole variable domain, filled in from reference TRBV5-6 and TRBJ2-5, reads DAGVTQSPTHLIKTRGQQVTLRCSPKSGHDTVSWYQQALGQGPQFIFQYYEEEERQRGNFPDRFSGHQFPNYSSELNVNALLLGDSALYLCASSLWASYQETQYFGPGTRLLVL.

The rearrangement joins TRBV27 to TRBJ2-1; 7 bases are a match to TRBD2. Germline lookup yields CDR1 MNHEY and CDR2 SMNVEV (reference sequence). V shed 5 bases and J 10 bases; nucleotides not matched to a gene: 14. The length of the CDR3 is 15 residues. This CDR3 is CASSPSGAFGSEQFF. The CDR3 nucleotides read TGTGCCAGCAGTCCCAGCGGGGCCTTTGGGAGCGAGCAGTTCTTC.

The chain combines TRBV9 with TRBJ2-1, with 7 bases that match TRBD1. The length of the CDR3 is 15 residues. The germline V gene has CDR1 SGDLS and CDR2 YYNGEE. V dropped 4 bases and J dropped 4; count of bases not matched to a gene: 8. CDR3 DNA sequence: TGTGCCAGCAGCCCCCCTGGGACAGAATACAATGAGCAGTTCTTC. It codes for CASSPPGTEYNEQFF.

The rearrangement uses TRBV19 and TRBJ2-1; 7 bases line up with TRBD2. Germline CDR1 reads LNHDA; CDR2 reads SQIVND (reference sequence). The CDR3 is 20 amino acids. Trimming removed 0 bases from V and 4 bases from J; junction bases left unmatched: 18. The CDR3, as DNA: TGTGCCAGTAGTATAGATCGGCGGCAGGGACCGGGACTACCTTACAATGAGCAGTTCTTC. It encodes CASSIDRRQGPGLPYNEQFF. Filled out from reference TRBV19 and TRBJ2-1, the complete variable domain reads DGGITQSPKYLFRKEGQNVTLSCEQNLNHDAMYWYRQDPGQGLRLIYYSQIVNDFQKGDIAEGYSVSREKKESFPLTVTSAQKNPTAFYLCASSIDRRQGPGLPYNEQFFGPGTRLTVL.

The chain recombines TRBV7-2 with TRBJ1-2; D perhaps matches TRBD1 (5 bases). V was shortened by 0 bases and J by 7 bases, with 12 bases between the two germline ends. Germline CDR1 SGHTA, CDR2 FQGNSA. The length of the CDR3 is 14 residues. CDR3 nucleotides: TGTGCCAGCAGCTTAGCAGGGGCTCGGAGTGGCTACACCTTC. Its protein product is CASSLAGARSGYTF.

This clone appeared a single time. The genes are TRBV15 and TRBJ1-2, with unresolved D. V shed 1 base and J shed 8 bases, with 11 bases lying between them. CDR1 is LNHNV, CDR2 YYDKDF, per germline (reference sequence). The CDR3 covers 13 residues. The DNA for the CDR3 is TGTGCCACCAGCAGAGGGTCCATCCGGGGCTACACCTTC. It specifies CATSRGSIRGYTF.

This rearrangement joins TRBV5-6 to TRBJ2-2, with D possibly TRBD2 on 6 matching bases. CDR3 length: 15 amino acids. With 4 bases removed from V and 6 bases from J, the gap between germline ends came to 16 bases. CDR1 is SGHDT and CDR2 is YYEEEE in the germline V gene. CDR3 loop: CASSPGLPRAGELFF. CDR3 bases: TGTGCCAGCAGCCCGGGACTCCCGAGAGCCGGGGAGCTGTTTTTT.

The chain couples TRBV7-3 to TRBJ1-2; no clear D. Germline V gene lookup returns CDR1 SGHTA and CDR2 FQGTGA. The CDR3 extends over 17 amino acids. V was clipped by 5 bases and J by 5 bases, with 24 bases between them. The CDR3 region has the DNA TGTGCCAGCAGCCCAAGAGCTGGACGGACTGACGGGTATGGCTACACCTTC. Its protein is CASSPRAGRTDGYGYTF.

The sample holds one count of this clone. This chain joins TRBV7-2 and TRBJ2-7; the match to TRBD2 covers 12 bases. CDR1 SGHTA and CDR2 FQGNSA come from the germline V gene. The V segment lost 1 base and the J segment 2 bases; nucleotides outside the gene matches: 9. The CDR3 totals 18 residues. In DNA form, the CDR3 reads TGTGCCAGCAGCTTAGTGGGGGGACTAGCGGGTACCCCCTACGAGCAGTACTTC. This sequence encodes CASSLVGGLAGTPYEQYF.

The chain combines TRBV5-5 with TRBJ1-1; tentatively, D is TRBD1 (5 bases). Trimming stripped 5 bases from V and 1 base from J, with 9 bases between. Germline lookup yields CDR1 SGHKS and CDR2 YYEKEE (reference sequence). The CDR3 consists of 13 residues. The CDR3 here is CASSPGGNTEAFF. The CDR3, as DNA: TGTGCCAGCAGTCCGGGGGGGAACACTGAAGCTTTCTTT.

This CDR3 reads CASRPLAEFKDEQFF. CDR3 bases: TGTGCCAGCAGGCCTCTAGCGGAGTTTAAAGATGAGCAGTTCTTC. The chain couples TRBV6-2 or TRBV6-3 to TRBJ2-1, with 7 nucleotides matching TRBD2. Germline lookup yields CDR1 MNHEY and CDR2 SVGEGT. V dropped 6 bases and J dropped 8; count of bases not matched to a gene: 13. The CDR3 consists of 15 residues.

The chain links TRBV7-2 to TRBJ1-2; D gene uncertain. The CDR3 has 13 residues. Trimming removed 1 base at V and 4 bases at J, with 7 bases between. The V gene's germline CDR1 is SGHTA and CDR2 FQGNSA. The CDR3 DNA is TGTGCCAGCAGCTTAGGACACACCTATGGCTACACCTTC. Protein: CASSLGHTYGYTF.